This passage covers 12 T cell receptor beta chains from one sample sequenced in a study of human T cells and chemical hapten exposure. Each CDR3 protein gets one entry after TCRdb re-called the RACE reads with MiXCR. This sample has approximately 86,000 distinct CDR3 sequences, with about a tenth found just once. Time point in this sample: patch test 3, about 24 weeks after DPC sensitization. Stated treatment: therapeutic diphenylcyclopropenone sensitization with weekly scalp DPC. Sequenced material: whole blood, taken in connection with sensitization to the hapten diphenylcyclopropenone (DPC). Receptors originate from a woman under 40 with alopecia areata. Some clones in this sample may be carry-over from other donors' samples.

The CDR3 loop is CASSLTGFGNTIYF. CDR3 nucleotides: TGTGCCAGCAGCCTCACAGGGTTCGGAAACACCATATATTTT. J is TRBJ1-3 and V is TRBV7-6; a weak D match, TRBD1 (6 bases). Germline V gene sequence: CDR1 SGHVS, CDR2 FNYEAQ. The length of the CDR3 is 14 residues. The V and J ends lost 5 bases and 4 bases respectively, with 12 bases between them.

The chain joins TRBV20-1 to TRBJ2-3, with D maybe TRBD2 (6 bases). The CDR3 length is 16 residues. The V and J ends lost 1 base and 0 bases respectively, with 14 bases between them. Germline CDR1 reads DFQATT; CDR2 reads SNEGSKA (reference sequence). In nucleotides, the CDR3 is TGCAGTGCTAGAGCAATTCTAGCGATTAGCACAGATACGCAGTATTTT. Its translation is CSARAILAISTDTQYF.

The CDR3 DNA reads TGTGCCAGCAGCTTACATAGGGACTTTCTGGAGACCCAGTACTTC. The encoded protein is CASSLHRDFLETQYF. The chain carries TRBV7-8 and TRBJ2-5, with D possibly being TRBD2 (6 bases). V dropped 2 bases and J dropped 5 bases, with 15 bases sitting between them. Per germline, CDR1 SGHVS and CDR2 FQNEAQ. CDR3 length: 15 residues.

The V gene is TRBV12-3 or TRBV12-4, the J gene TRBJ1-3; no reliable D call. The CDR3 length is 17 residues. V lost 5 bases, J lost 1 base, and 18 bases lay in between. CDR3 DNA: TGTGCCAGCAGTCCACCGGTCGGGAGATTTTCTGGAAACACCATATATTTT. Translating it yields CASSPPVGRFSGNTIYF.

This clonotype was recorded at least ten times. This chain connects TRBV3-1 to TRBJ1-5; D ambiguous. The CDR3 totals 15 residues. Per germline, CDR1 LGHDT and CDR2 YNNKEL (reference sequence). The V end was cut by 1 base, the J end by 2 bases, with 9 bases between. The CDR3 reads CASSQGSTGNQPQHF. CDR3 sequence (DNA): TGTGCCAGCAGCCAAGGGAGTACAGGCAATCAGCCCCAGCATTTT.

The V gene is TRBV28, the J gene TRBJ2-3; D gene unclear. The CDR3 is 14 residues long. Trimming took off 6 bases at V and 3 bases at J, with 13 bases between the two ends. Looked up from germline, CDR1 is MDHEN and CDR2 is SYDVKM. CDR3 DNA sequence: TGTGCCAGCAGAAGGAAGGGTGGGACAGATACGCAGTATTTT. Translating it yields CASRRKGGTDTQYF.

The rearrangement links TRBV3-1 to TRBJ1-1; D unresolved. Trimming pared 1 base from V and 1 base from J, leaving 13 bases between. This CDR3 comprises 16 residues. Germline V lookup: CDR1 LGHDT, CDR2 YNNKEL (reference sequence). This CDR3 reads CASSQVRGTGNTEAFF. The CDR3 region has the DNA TGTGCCAGCAGCCAAGTCCGAGGCACGGGGAACACTGAAGCTTTCTTT. The variable domain in full, completed from reference TRBV3-1 and TRBJ1-1, reads DTAVSQTPKYLVTQMGNDKSIKCEQNLGHDTMYWYKQDSKKFLKIMFSYNNKELIINETVPNRFSPKSPDKAHLNLHINSLELGDSAVYFCASSQVRGTGNTEAFFGQGTRLTVV.

The chain has TRBV18 and TRBJ2-1; 7 bases agree with TRBD1. The ends lost 3 bases at V and 5 bases at J; junction bases unmatched: 4. The CDR3 totals 14 residues. Per germline, CDR1 KGHSH and CDR2 LQKENI. CDR3 nucleotide sequence: TGTGCCAGCTCACCTACGACAGGGAACAATGAGCAGTTCTTC. It encodes CASSPTTGNNEQFF. The entire variable domain, with the rest obtained from reference TRBV18 and TRBJ2-1, is as follows: NAGVMQNPRHLVRRRGQEARLRCSPMKGHSHVYWYRQLPEEGLKFMVYLQKENIIDESGMPKERFSAEFPKEGPSILRIQQVVRGDSAAYFCASSPTTGNNEQFFGPGTRLTVL.

The V gene is TRBV4-1, the J gene TRBJ1-4; D perhaps matches TRBD1 (5 bases). The CDR3 has 15 amino acids. Trimming took off 1 base at V and 8 bases at J, with 14 bases between the two ends. Looked up from germline, CDR1 is MGHRA and CDR2 is YSYEKL. The chain's CDR3 is CASSQAGTQFEKLFF. CDR3 DNA: TGCGCCAGCAGCCAAGCCGGGACCCAATTCGAAAAACTGTTTTTT.

This sequence joins TRBV28 and TRBJ1-6; D gene ambiguous. Trimming took 4 bases from V and 4 from J, leaving 5 bases between them. Germline values: CDR1 MDHEN, CDR2 SYDVKM. The CDR3 extends over 13 amino acids. CDR3 DNA sequence: TGTGCCAGCAGTTACAATTATAATTCACCCCTCCACTTT. It is translated as CASSYNYNSPLHF.

At least ten counts were recorded for this clonotype. The rearrangement uses TRBV7-2 and TRBJ1-2; the D gene is possibly TRBD1 (6 bases). CDR1 is SGHTA, CDR2 FQGNSA, per germline. This CDR3 is built from 14 residues. Trimming removed 3 bases from V and 3 bases from J, with 11 bases in between. The CDR3 region has the DNA TGTGCCAGCAGCTTGCAGGGGTCCCACTATGGCTACACCTTC. Translated, it gives CASSLQGSHYGYTF.

This clonotype showed up many times. J is TRBJ2-7 and V is TRBV28; D remains unclear. Germline values: CDR1 MDHEN, CDR2 SYDVKM. The CDR3 totals 12 residues. V shed 5 bases and J shed 4 bases, with 9 bases lying between them. The CDR3 coding sequence is TGTGCCAGCAGTCCCCCCTCTTACGAGCAGTACTTC. Its protein product is CASSPPSYEQYF. The variable domain in full, completed from reference TRBV28 and TRBJ2-7, reads DVKVTQSSRYLVKRTGEKVFLECVQDMDHENMFWYRQDPGLGLRLIYFSYDVKMKEKGDIPEGYSVSREKKERFSLILESASTNQTSMYLCASSPPSYEQYFGPGTRLTVT.